This TCR beta chain is drawn from a study of blood T cell repertoires in COVID-19 (dated by TCRdb to 2018 to 2021). With respect to the entire study: Samples covering the acute and convalescent phases of COVID-19 were provided by collaborators in the United States, Italy and Spain. The prospective study material was composed of cDNA or gDNA derived from T cells, B-cell-depleted T cells, or PBMCs. Subjects who had been exposed to COVID-19, were actively infected with it, or had recovered from it provided the deeply sampled blood TCRbeta repertoires that made up the dataset. The repertoires were released in a freely available public database meant as a resource for research on the immune response to SARS-CoV-2. The samples were drawn from two sources: the first 160 participants of the ongoing ImmuneRACE study, and 1,000 to 1,500 subjects contributed by 6 global collaborators. Nearly every sample came with metadata listing a de-identified subject ID, COVID-19 status, age in years and sex. Where HLA class I and class II types were available, the types were taken from metadata supplied by the sample provider, not from assay-based typing. Study-wide conclusions, independent of this receptor: Clinical and demographic metadata were provided uncurated, with the amount varying by source and participant.

Worth noting for this clone: Its cognate antigen has yet to be identified. No base qualities exist here, and no much larger clone lies one base off it.

At one collaborating source in Seattle, patients were enrolled during active infection and were followed longitudinally through the course of disease. Whole blood was collected in K2EDTA tubes by collaborating institutions according to the institutions' own protocols. For TCRbeta analysis, collaborator samples were shipped as frozen whole blood, as isolated PBMCs, or as DNA extracted from either sample type. A distance of 3 bases separates the germline ends of V and J, which lose 4 bases and 0 bases respectively. Based on the germline V gene, the CDR1 and CDR2 sequences are SGHDN and FVKESK. The CDR3 goes from the cysteine to the phenylalanine over 12 residues. Only the CDR3 DNA is retained, 36 bases long and in frame from the first base. TCRbeta CDR3 regions were amplified from genomic DNA by means of the immunoSEQ Assay, a bias-controlled multiplex PCR. In the authors' own workflow: The number of nucleated cells in each sample was estimated by amplification of reference gene primers within the assay. Sequence reads were collapsed and filtered to measure the absolute abundance of every unique TCRbeta CDR3 rearrangement. For each sample, productive Simpson clonality was calculated as the square root of Simpson's diversity index across productive rearrangements. Drawn from immuneACCESS, this table holds only the in-frame rearrangements with V and J called that TCRdb kept. Clones are partly lost; checked studies trace under half to an unresolved V gene and leave the rest unexplained. That table is the source of V, J and clone size, and D and trimming were worked out from the DNA. The sample table lists a few hundred thousand clones, around nine tenths of them with a count of one. Roughly 0.78% of the sample belongs to the ten largest clones.

The chain is made from TRBV14 and TRBJ1-1, with the D gene not confidently named. The sample taken for sequencing was peripheral blood. This TCR was sampled from a man aged 18 to 29 with COVID-19, enrolled during active disease. At the DNA level, the sequence is TGTGCCAGCAGCCTTATGAACACTGAAGCTTTCTTT. This encodes CASSLMNTEAFF. With the rest looked up from the reference TRBV14 and TRBJ1-1 genes rather than sequenced, the full variable domain is EAGVTQFPSHSVIEKGQTVTLRCDPISGHDNLYWYRRVMGKEIKFLLHFVKESKQDESGMPNNRFLAERTGGTYSTLKVQPAELEDSGVYFCASSLMNTEAFFGQGTRLTVV.